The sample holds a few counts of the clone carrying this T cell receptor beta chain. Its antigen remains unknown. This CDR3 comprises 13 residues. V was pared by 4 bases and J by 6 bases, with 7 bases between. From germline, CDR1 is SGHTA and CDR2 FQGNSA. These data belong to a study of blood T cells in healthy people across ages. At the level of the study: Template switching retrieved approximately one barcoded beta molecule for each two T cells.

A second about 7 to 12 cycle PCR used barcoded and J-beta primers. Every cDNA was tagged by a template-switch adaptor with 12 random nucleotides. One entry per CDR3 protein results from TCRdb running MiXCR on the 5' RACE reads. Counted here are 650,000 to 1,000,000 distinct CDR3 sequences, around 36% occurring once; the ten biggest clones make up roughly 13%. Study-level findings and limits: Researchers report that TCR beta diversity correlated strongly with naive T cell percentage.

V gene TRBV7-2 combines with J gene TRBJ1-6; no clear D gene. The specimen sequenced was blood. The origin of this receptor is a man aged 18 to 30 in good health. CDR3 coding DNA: TGTGCCAGCAGCTCCTCTCGTAATTCACCCCTCCACTTT. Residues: CASSSSRNSPLHF.